The T cell receptor beta chain under discussion was sequenced for a study of metastatic and nonmetastatic thyroid tumors. With MiXCR, TCRdb called clones anew from the PCR reads. The data show some 39,000 clones, 16% seen once. There are many counts of this clone. Each patient went into thyroid surgery without having received any treatment. Sequencing input: blood. This receptor was taken from a female donor with papillary thyroid cancer or a benign thyroid nodule (not recorded which). Some clones in this sample may be carry-over from other donors' samples.

The CDR3 nucleotides are TGTGCCAGCTCACCACCTGTGGAGGGATATGGCTACACCTTC. This sequence encodes CASSPPVEGYGYTF. The chain is built from TRBV18 and TRBJ1-2; D gene ambiguous. V lost 0 bases and J 5 bases, leaving 10 bases between the germline ends. CDR1 is KGHSH, CDR2 LQKENI, per germline. This CDR3 has 14 residues. Variable domain in full (rest from reference TRBV18 and TRBJ1-2): NAGVMQNPRHLVRRRGQEARLRCSPMKGHSHVYWYRQLPEEGLKFMVYLQKENIIDESGMPKERFSAEFPKEGPSILRIQQVVRGDSAAYFCASSPPVEGYGYTFGSGTRLTVV.